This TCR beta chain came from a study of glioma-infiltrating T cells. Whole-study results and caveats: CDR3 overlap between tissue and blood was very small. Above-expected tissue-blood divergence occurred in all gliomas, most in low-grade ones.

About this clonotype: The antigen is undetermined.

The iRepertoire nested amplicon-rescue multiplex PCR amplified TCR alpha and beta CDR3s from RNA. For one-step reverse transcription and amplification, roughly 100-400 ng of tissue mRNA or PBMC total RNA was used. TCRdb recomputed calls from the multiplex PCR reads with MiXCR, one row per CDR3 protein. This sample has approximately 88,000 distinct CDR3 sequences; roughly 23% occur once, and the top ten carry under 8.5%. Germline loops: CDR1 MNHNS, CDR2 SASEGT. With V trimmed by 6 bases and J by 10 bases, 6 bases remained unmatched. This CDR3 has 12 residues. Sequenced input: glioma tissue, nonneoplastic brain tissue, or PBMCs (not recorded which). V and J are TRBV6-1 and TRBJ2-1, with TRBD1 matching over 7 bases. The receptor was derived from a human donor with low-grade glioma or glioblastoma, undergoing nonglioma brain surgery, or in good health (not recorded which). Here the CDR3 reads CASSRTGLEQFF. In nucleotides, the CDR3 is TGTGCCAGCAGCCGGACAGGCCTGGAGCAGTTCTTC.